This entry is about one TCR beta chain. Its antigen is not known. This record comes from a study of a mutant IDH1 vaccine in newly diagnosed glioma. Study-level information: Each patient was administered eight vaccinations, scheduled in weeks 1, 3, 5, 7, 11, 15, 19 and 23. Patients under treatment included around 60% males and around 38% females and had a mean age of approximately 44 years. Findings and caveats of the study: Pseudoprogression appears to have had no connection to changes in top peripheral T cell clonotypes.

Assay: immunoSEQ multiplex PCR; the TCRdb copy retains only in-frame clones and omits some. The table shows around 62,000 clones, with around 91% occurring only once. The CDR3 has 13 amino acids. Stated time point: week 11, during vaccination. Every vaccination contained 300 ug of the mutant IDH1 20-mer peptide and was paired with topical imiquimod. New astrocytomas of WHO grade 3 or 4 that were IDH1-mutant and ATRX-lost were found in the donors. This chain joins TRBV21-1 and TRBJ1-4; TRBD1 is the table's D call, not checked against the DNA. TRBV21-1 is a known pseudogene. This sample comprised PBMCs, obtained from a glioma patient whose treatment included an IDH1 peptide vaccine. The origin of this receptor is a man between 35 and 55 years old with glioma. In nucleotides, the CDR3 is TGTGCCAGCAGCAGCTCCCGACTCGGACAGGTTAAATTT. Amino acids: CASSSSRLGQVKF.